This T cell receptor beta chain was retrieved from a study of CD8+ T cells in alopecia areata. Worth noting for this clone: The antigen remains undetermined.

Extraction and reverse transcription of RNA yielded cDNA as the sequencing template. Produced via immunoSEQ multiplex PCR; TCRdb's table is partial and in-frame only. This sample carries about 290,000 clones, nearly 60% of them seen once, and the ten largest clones take 1.8%. Stated treatment: oral pan-JAK inhibitor, 5-10 mg twice daily. Study results and limitations: Normal skin's resident alphabeta T cells are also sequenced in scalp samples.

This receptor was taken from a human donor with alopecia areata. The sequenced sample was CD4+ T cells sorted from blood, obtained at week 24, from a patient treated with tofacitinib.

In nucleotides, the CDR3 is TGTGCCAGCAGCGCTTGGGGAGCTGGGGCCAACGTCCTGACTTTC. Translation: CASSAWGAGANVLTF. V and J are TRBV6-1 and TRBJ2-6; TRBD2 might be the D (5 bases). The germline V and J ends were trimmed by 6 bases and 2 bases, with 11 bases remaining between them. Germline assignment: CDR1 MNHNS and CDR2 SASEGT. This CDR3 is built from 15 residues.